This T cell receptor beta chain originates from a study of cytomegalovirus exposure and HLA in healthy donors. Study at large: HLA-typed donors contributed 65 million to 95 million unique TCRs, which were held in an early data release. Study-wide results and caveats: Productive rates of about 90% or about 30% were seen for most TCR beta V segments in an earlier analysis.

60 Vbeta and 13 Jbeta primers were used in PCR. TCRdb's copy holds only in-frame clones and misses some; the assay was immunoSEQ multiplex PCR. The profile covers 75,000 to 100,000 clones, with about four fifths appearing a single time and approximately 5.4% taken by the ten largest. Germline trimming cut 5 bases from V and 13 bases from J; bases unmatched to any gene: 9. This CDR3 comprises 12 residues. CDR1 is LNHNV, CDR2 YYDKDF, per germline (reference sequence). As for this clone: Its antigen is not known.

This TCR came from a man in his forties or fifties in good health and CMV-seropositive. The chain uses TRBV15 and TRBJ1-2, with TRBD1 matching 8 bases. The specimen sequenced was PBMCs. In DNA form, the CDR3 reads TGTGCCACCAGCGCCGGGACAGGCGGTTCCACCTTC. The encoded protein is CATSAGTGGSTF. The full variable domain, in which reference TRBV15 and TRBJ1-2 provide the parts outside the CDR3, is DAMVIQNPRYQVTQFGKPVTLSCSQTLNHNVMYWYQQKSSQAPKLLFHYYDKDFNNEADTPDNFQSRRPNTSFCFLDIRSPGLGDTAMYLCATSAGTGGSTFGSGTRLTVV.